Each of the 6 T cell receptor beta chains below was sequenced from the same sample in a study of T cell responses to AZD1222 COVID-19 vaccine. Data came from immunoSEQ multiplex PCR; TCRdb stores just in-frame clones and leaves some out. The repertoire consists of approximately 84,000 clones, with around 89% occurring once and the leading ten covering 31%. Sample: peripheral blood, taken on day 0 of AZD1222 vaccination. Source of these receptors: an adult in good health.

The rearrangement joins TRBV18 to TRBJ1-3; 7 bases map to TRBD1. Per the germline V gene, CDR1 is KGHSH and CDR2 is LQKENI. V lost 6 bases, J lost 0 bases, and 5 bases stayed unmatched. The CDR3 runs 15 residues. The CDR3 coding sequence is TGTGCCAGCTCGCTGGACAGGAGCTCTGGAAACACCATATATTTT. As protein: CASSLDRSSGNTIYF.

CDR3 in amino acids: CAISEILDTIYF. CDR3 nucleotide sequence: TGTGCCATCAGTGAGATTTTGGACACCATATATTTT. The chain links TRBV10-3 to TRBJ1-3; D ambiguous. V was clipped by 2 bases and J by 8 bases, with 7 bases between them. Germline loops: CDR1 ENHRY, CDR2 SYGVKD. The CDR3 runs 12 residues.

This chain links TRBV19 with TRBJ1-1, with D possibly being TRBD1 (6 bases). The CDR3 contains 16 residues. V was pared by 2 bases and J by 1 base, with 14 bases between. Germline CDR1 is LNHDA and CDR2 is SQIVND (reference sequence). The CDR3 DNA reads as TGTGCCAGTAGTATACCCCTACAGGGCCGGAACACTGAAGCTTTCTTT. The encoded protein is CASSIPLQGRNTEAFF.

CDR3 DNA: TGTGCCAGCAGCCGAAGGGGGGAAAAACTGTTTTTT. Translated: CASSRRGEKLFF. This sequence joins TRBV11-2 and TRBJ1-4; D might be TRBD1 (6 bases). The germline gives CDR1 SGHAT, CDR2 FQNNGV. The CDR3 extends over 12 amino acids. V was pared by 5 bases and J by 8 bases, with 9 bases between.

This clone was detected once. The rearrangement uses TRBV13 and TRBJ2-7; TRBD1 aligns across 10 bases. The CDR3 extends over 15 amino acids. Germline trimming cut 4 bases from V and 4 bases from J; bases unmatched to any gene: 7. Germline values: CDR1 PRHDT, CDR2 FYEKMQ (reference sequence). DNA of the CDR3: TGTGCCAGCAGCTCTTGGACAGGGGGAAATTACGAGCAGTACTTC. It yields the protein CASSSWTGGNYEQYF.

The chain joins TRBV9 to TRBJ2-7; D is uncertain. CDR1 is SGDLS and CDR2 is YYNGEE in the germline V gene. This CDR3 comprises 13 residues. The germline V and J ends were trimmed by 6 bases and 6 bases, with 16 bases remaining between them. In nucleotides, the CDR3 is TGTGCCAGCACCCCCGCGTTAGGGTCCGAGCAGTACTTC. This codes for CASTPALGSEQYF.